This T cell receptor beta chain was sequenced during a study of CD8+CD57+ T cells in acquired aplastic anemia. The study, taken as a whole, reports: It was found that some 30 CD8+ CDR3 sequences were shared between patients and controls.

The CDR3 spans 15 residues. The V segment lost 1 base and the J segment 5 bases; nucleotides outside the gene matches: 4. CDR1 and CDR2 (germline): SEHNR, FQNEAQ (reference sequence). Genomic DNA acted as the template from which TCR beta VDJ combination and CDR3 sequence profiling were carried out. TCRdb analysed the reads with MiXCR anew, one entry per CDR3 protein. The sample carries hundreds of thousands of distinct CDR3 sequences, roughly 50% recorded once. Only patients with CD8+CD57+ cell expansion on flow cytometry were chosen for sequencing. The patients, all of them, had severe acquired aplastic anemia. Patient blood was sampled before any therapy had been received. This clonotype was seen many times. The antigen is not known.

The receptor was derived from a human donor with aplastic anemia. V is TRBV7-9 and J is TRBJ1-4; 7 bases align to TRBD1. Source material: sorted CD4+, CD8+, or CD8+CD57+ T cells (not recorded which) from PBMCs. Written as DNA, the CDR3 is TGTGCCAGCAGCTTAGTTTGGACAGGCAATGAAAAACTGTTTTTT. Its protein product is CASSLVWTGNEKLFF.